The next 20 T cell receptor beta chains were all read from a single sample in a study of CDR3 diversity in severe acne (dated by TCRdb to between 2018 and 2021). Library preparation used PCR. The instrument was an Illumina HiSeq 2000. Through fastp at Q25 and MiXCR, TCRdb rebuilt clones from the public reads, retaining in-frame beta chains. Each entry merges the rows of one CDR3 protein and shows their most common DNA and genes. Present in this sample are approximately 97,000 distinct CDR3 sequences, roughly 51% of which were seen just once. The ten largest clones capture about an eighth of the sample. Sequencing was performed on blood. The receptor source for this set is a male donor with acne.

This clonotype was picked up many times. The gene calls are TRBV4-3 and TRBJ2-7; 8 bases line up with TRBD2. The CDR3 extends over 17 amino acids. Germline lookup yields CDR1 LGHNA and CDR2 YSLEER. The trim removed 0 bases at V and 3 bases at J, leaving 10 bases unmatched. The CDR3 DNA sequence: TGCGCCAGCAGCCAAGATTGGGCGGGAGGACTACACTACGAGCAGTACTTC. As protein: CASSQDWAGGLHYEQYF.

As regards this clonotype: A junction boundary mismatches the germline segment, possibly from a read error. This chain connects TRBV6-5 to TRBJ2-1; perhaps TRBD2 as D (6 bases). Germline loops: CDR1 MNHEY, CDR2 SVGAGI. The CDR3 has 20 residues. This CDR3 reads CASNYSILTSPSINYNEQFF. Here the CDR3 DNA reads TGTGCCAGCAATTACTCGATATTAACTAGCCCTTCGATAAACTACAATGAGCAGTTCTTC.

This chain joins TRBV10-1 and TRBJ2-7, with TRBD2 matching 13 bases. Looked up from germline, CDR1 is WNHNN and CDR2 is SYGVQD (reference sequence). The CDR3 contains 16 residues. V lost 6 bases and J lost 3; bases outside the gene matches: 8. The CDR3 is CASRDRTSGSIYEQYF. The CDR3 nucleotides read TGCGCCAGCAGGGATCGGACTAGCGGGAGTATCTACGAGCAGTACTTC.

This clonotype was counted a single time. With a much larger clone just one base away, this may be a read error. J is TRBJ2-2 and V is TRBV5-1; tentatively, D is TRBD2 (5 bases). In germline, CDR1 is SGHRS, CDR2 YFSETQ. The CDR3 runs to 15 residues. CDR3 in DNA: TGCGCCAGCAGCTTCAGACTGCCGAACACCGGGGAGCTGTTATTT. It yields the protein CASSFRLPNTGELLF. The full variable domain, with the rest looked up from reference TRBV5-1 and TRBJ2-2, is KAGVTQTPRYLIKTRGQQVTLSCSPISGHRSVSWYQQTPGQGLQFLFEYFSETQRNKGNFPGRFSGRQFSNSRSEMNVSTLELGDSALYLCASSFRLPNTGELLFGEGSRLTVL.

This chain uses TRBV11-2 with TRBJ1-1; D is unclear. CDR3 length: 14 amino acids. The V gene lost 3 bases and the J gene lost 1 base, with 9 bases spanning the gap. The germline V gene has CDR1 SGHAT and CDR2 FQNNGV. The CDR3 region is CASSLAPPNTEAFF. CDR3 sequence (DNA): TGTGCCAGCAGCTTGGCCCCCCCGAACACTGAAGCTTTCTTT.

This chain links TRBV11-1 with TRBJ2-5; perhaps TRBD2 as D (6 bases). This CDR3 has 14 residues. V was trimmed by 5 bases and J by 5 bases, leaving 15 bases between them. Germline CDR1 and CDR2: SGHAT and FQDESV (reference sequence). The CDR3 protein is CASSPPAGSETQYF. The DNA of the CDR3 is TGTGCCAGCAGCCCGCCGGCGGGGTCGGAGACCCAGTACTTC. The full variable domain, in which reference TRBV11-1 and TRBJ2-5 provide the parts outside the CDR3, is EAEVAQSPRYKITEKSQAVAFWCDPISGHATLYWYRQILGQGPELLVQFQDESVVDDSQLPKDRFSAERLKGVDSTLKIQPAELGDSAMYLCASSPPAGSETQYFGPGTRLLVL.

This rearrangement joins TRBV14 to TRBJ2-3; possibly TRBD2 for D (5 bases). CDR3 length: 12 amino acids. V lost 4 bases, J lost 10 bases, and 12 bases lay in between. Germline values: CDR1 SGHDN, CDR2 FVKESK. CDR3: CASSRTPEAQYF. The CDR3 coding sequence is TGTGCCAGCAGCCGGACTCCCGAGGCGCAGTATTTT.

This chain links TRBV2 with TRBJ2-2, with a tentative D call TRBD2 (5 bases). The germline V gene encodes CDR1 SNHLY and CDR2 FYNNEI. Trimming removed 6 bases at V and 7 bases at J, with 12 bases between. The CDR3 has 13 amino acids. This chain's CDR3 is CASSEGAGGELFF. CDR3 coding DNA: TGTGCCAGCAGCGAGGGAGCCGGCGGGGAGCTGTTTTTT.

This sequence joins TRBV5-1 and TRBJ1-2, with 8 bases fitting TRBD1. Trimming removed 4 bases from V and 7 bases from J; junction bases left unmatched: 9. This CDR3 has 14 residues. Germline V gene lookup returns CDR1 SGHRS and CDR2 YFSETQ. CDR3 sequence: CASSPFGTGGGYTF. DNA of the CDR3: TGCGCCAGCAGCCCTTTTGGAACAGGGGGTGGCTACACCTTC.

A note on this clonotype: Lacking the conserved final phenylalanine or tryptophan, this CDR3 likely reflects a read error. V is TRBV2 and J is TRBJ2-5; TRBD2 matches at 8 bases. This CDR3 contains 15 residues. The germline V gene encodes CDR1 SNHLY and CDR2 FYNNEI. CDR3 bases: TGTGCCAGCAGTGAAGGGGCGGGAGGCGGAGAGACTCAGTACTTA. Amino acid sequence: CASSEGAGGGETQYL.

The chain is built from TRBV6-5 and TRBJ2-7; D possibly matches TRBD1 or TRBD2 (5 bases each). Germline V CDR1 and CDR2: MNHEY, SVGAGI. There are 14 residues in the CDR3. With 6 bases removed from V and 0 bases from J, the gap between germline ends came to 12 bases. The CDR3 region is CASRTGTDSYEQYF. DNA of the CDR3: TGTGCCAGCAGGACCGGGACGGACTCCTACGAGCAGTACTTC.

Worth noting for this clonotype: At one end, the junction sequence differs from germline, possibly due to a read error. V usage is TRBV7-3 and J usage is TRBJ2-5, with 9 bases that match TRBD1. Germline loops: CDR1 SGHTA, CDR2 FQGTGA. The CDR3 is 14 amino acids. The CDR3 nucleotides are TGTGCCGGCAGCTTGTCCGACAGGGGGAAGACCCAGTACTTC. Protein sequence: CAGSLSDRGKTQYF.

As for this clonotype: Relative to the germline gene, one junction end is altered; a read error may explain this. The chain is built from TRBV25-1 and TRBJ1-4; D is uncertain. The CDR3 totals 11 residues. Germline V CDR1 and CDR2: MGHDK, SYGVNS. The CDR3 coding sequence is TGTGCTAGCAGTCCGAACGAAAAACTGTTTTTT. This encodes CASSPNEKLFF.

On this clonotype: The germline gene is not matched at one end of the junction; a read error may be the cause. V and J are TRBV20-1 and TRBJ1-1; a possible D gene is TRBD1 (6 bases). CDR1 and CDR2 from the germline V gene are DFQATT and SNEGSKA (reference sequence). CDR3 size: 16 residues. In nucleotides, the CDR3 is TGTAGTGCTAGACCCTTACACGTCTACAGGGACACTGAAACTCTCTTT. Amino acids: CSARPLHVYRDTETLF.

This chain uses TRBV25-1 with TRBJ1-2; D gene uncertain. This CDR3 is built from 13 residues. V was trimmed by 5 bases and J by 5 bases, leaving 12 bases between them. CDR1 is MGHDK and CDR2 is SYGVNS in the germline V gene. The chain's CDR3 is CASSPRIEYGYTF. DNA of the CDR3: TGTGCCAGCAGTCCTCGGATTGAGTATGGCTACACCTTC.

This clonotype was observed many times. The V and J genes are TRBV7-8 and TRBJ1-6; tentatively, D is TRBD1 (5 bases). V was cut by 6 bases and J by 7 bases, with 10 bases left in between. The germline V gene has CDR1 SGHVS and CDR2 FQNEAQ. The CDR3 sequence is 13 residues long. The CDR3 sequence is CASSPTGNSPLHF. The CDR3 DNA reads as TGTGCCAGCAGTCCAACAGGCAATTCACCCCTCCACTTT.

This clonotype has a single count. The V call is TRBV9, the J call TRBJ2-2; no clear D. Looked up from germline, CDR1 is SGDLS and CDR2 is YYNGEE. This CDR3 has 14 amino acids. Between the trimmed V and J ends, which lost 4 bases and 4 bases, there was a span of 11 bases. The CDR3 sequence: CASSSYEVTGELFF. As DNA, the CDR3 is TGTGCCAGCAGCTCCTATGAGGTCACCGGGGAGCTGTTTTTT.

CDR3 in DNA: TGTGCCACCAGCAGAGATAGGGGGAACGGTCGCACAGATACGCAGTATTTT. Its protein is CATSRDRGNGRTDTQYF. The chain employs TRBV15 and TRBJ2-3; D possibly corresponds to TRBD1 (6 bases). V was shortened by 0 bases and J by 1 base, with 14 bases between the two germline ends. The CDR3 runs to 17 residues. Looked up from germline, CDR1 is LNHNV and CDR2 is YYDKDF (reference sequence).

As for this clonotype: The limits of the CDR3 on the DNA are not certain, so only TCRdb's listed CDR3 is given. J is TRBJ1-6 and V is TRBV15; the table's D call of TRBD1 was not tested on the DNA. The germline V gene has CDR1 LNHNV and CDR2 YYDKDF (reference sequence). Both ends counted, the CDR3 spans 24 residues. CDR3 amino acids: CAHPEDSSFYICSAKQGSFSPLHF.

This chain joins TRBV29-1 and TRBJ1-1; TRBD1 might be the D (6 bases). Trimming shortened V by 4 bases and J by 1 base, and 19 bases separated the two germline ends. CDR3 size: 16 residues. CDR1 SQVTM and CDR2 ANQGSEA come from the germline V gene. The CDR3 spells CSVVGGSGARNTEAFF. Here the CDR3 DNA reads TGCAGCGTTGTGGGGGGATCGGGGGCACGGAACACTGAAGCTTTCTTT.